Listed here are 31 T cell receptor beta chains from one sample, sequenced in a study of control samples from healthy donors and cancer patients. Only in-frame clones appear in the TCRdb table, and some are missing; sequencing was by immunoSEQ multiplex PCR. The top ten clones hold 2.8% of a sample with around 70,000 clones, about 94% of them seen once. The sample comprised blood. The receptors derive from a woman aged 25-40 years in good health.

This sequence joins TRBV27 and TRBJ1-6; TRBD1 matches at 7 bases. Germline V lookup: CDR1 MNHEY, CDR2 SMNVEV (reference sequence). The CDR3 contains 17 residues. Trimming removed 6 bases from V and 5 bases from J; junction bases left unmatched: 13. CDR3 nucleotides: TGTGCCAGCAGACTAAATTGGAAAGACAGGGATAATTCACCCCTCCACTTT. It is translated as CASRLNWKDRDNSPLHF.

The rearrangement links TRBV6-4 to TRBJ1-5, with 9 bases fitting TRBD1. J lost 0 bases, V lost 5 bases, and 8 bases had no gene match. Germline-derived CDR1 and CDR2 are MRHNA and SNTAGT. The CDR3 is 17 amino acids. CDR3 amino acids: CASSKTGGGYSNQPQHF. CDR3 DNA sequence: TGTGCCAGCAGTAAGACAGGGGGTGGTTATAGCAATCAGCCCCAGCATTTT.

This clone has a single count. CDR3 in amino acids: CASSPGTGTTNYGYTF. CDR3 DNA: TGTGCCAGCTCACCCGGGACAGGGACGACTAACTATGGCTACACCTTC. This chain uses TRBV18 with TRBJ1-2, with 9 nucleotides matching TRBD1. Germline lookup yields CDR1 KGHSH and CDR2 LQKENI. The CDR3 is 16 residues long. Germline trimming cut 3 bases from V and 0 bases from J; bases unmatched to any gene: 5.

The DNA of the CDR3 is TGTGCCAGCAGCCTTTCTTTGGGACAGAACACTGAAGCTTTCTTT. As protein: CASSLSLGQNTEAFF. J is TRBJ1-1 and V is TRBV7-8; D perhaps matches TRBD1 (6 bases). The V end was cut by 5 bases, the J end by 1 base, with 14 bases between. This CDR3 has 15 amino acids. CDR1 SGHVS and CDR2 FQNEAQ come from the germline V gene. Variable domain in full (rest from reference TRBV7-8 and TRBJ1-1): GAGVSQSPRYKVAKRGQDVALRCDPISGHVSLFWYQQALGQGPEFLTYFQNEAQLDKSGLPSDRFFAERPEGSVSTLKIQRTQQEDSAVYLCASSLSLGQNTEAFFGQGTRLTVV.

Remarks on this clone: A junction boundary mismatches the germline segment, possibly from a read error. V usage is TRBV7-7 and J usage is TRBJ2-5; 8 bases are shared with TRBD2. The CDR3 sequence is 15 residues long. The V gene's germline CDR1 is SSHAT and CDR2 FNYEAQ (reference sequence). The CDR3 here is CASSSGRGFQETQYF. The DNA of the CDR3 is TGTGCTAGCAGCTCCGGGAGGGGGTTCCAAGAGACCCAGTACTTC.

This chain connects TRBV27 to TRBJ2-7; tentatively, D is TRBD2 (6 bases). Germline V gene data show CDR1 as MNHEY and CDR2 as SMNVEV (reference sequence). Trimming stripped 5 bases from V and 7 bases from J, with 9 bases between. The CDR3 contains 11 residues. CDR3: CASSGGFEQYV. CDR3 bases: TGTGCCAGCAGTGGGGGGTTTGAGCAGTACGTC.

The chain uses TRBV29-1 and TRBJ1-4; the match to TRBD1 covers 10 bases. Per germline, CDR1 SQVTM and CDR2 ANQGSEA. This CDR3 has 13 amino acids. The J segment lost 5 bases and the V segment lost 7 bases, leaving 4 bases of the junction unmatched. CDR3 region: CSASGQGNEKLFF. The CDR3 DNA is TGCAGCGCGTCGGGACAGGGGAATGAAAAACTGTTTTTT.

The chain has TRBV18 and TRBJ1-1, with 9 positions matching TRBD1. Per the germline V gene, CDR1 is KGHSH and CDR2 is LQKENI. The CDR3 consists of 14 residues. V gave up 3 bases and J gave up 3 bases; unmatched junction bases: 2. The CDR3 loop is CASSPRTGDTEAFF. CDR3 nucleotide sequence: TGTGCCAGCTCACCTAGGACAGGGGACACTGAAGCTTTCTTT.

The V and J genes are TRBV12-3 or TRBV12-4 and TRBJ1-6; TRBD1 agrees at 9 bases. Trimming at V came to 8 bases and at J to 17 bases, leaving 10 bases not matched to a gene. The CDR3 runs to 12 residues. The CDR3 bases are TGTGCCAGCGGACTGACAGGGGGATCTTTCCACTTT. It is translated as CASGLTGGSFHF.

V is TRBV27 and J is TRBJ2-5; D remains ambiguous. This CDR3 is 15 amino acids long. Trimming pared 4 bases from V and 1 base from J, leaving 13 bases between. In germline, CDR1 is MNHEY, CDR2 SMNVEV (reference sequence). The CDR3 spells CASSSDRNLQETQYF. In DNA form, the CDR3 reads TGTGCCAGCAGTTCCGACCGAAACCTCCAAGAGACCCAGTACTTC.

The rearrangement joins TRBV7-2 to TRBJ2-5; 7 bases line up with TRBD2. Trimming removed 2 bases from V and 3 bases from J; junction bases left unmatched: 6. CDR3 length equals 15 residues. Germline V gives CDR1 SGHTA, CDR2 FQGNSA. This CDR3 reads CASSLLSAGEETQYF. In DNA form, the CDR3 reads TGTGCCAGCAGCTTACTTTCGGCGGGGGAAGAGACCCAGTACTTC.

V usage is TRBV6-5 and J usage is TRBJ1-4; D is possibly TRBD1 (6 bases). The V and J ends lost 7 bases and 4 bases respectively, with 16 bases between them. The CDR3 sequence is 15 residues long. Germline values: CDR1 MNHEY, CDR2 SVGAGI. CDR3 coding DNA: TGTGCCAGCATTCTCTGGGGGCAGGGTAATGAAAAACTGTTTTTT. It is translated as CASILWGQGNEKLFF.

The V gene is TRBV4-1, the J gene TRBJ1-1; unclear D gene. Trimming removed 4 bases at V and 0 bases at J, with 15 bases between. This CDR3 region has 16 residues. CDR1 and CDR2 (germline): MGHRA, YSYEKL. The CDR3: CASSLPAGRMNTEAFF. The CDR3 nucleotides are TGCGCCAGCAGCCTCCCCGCGGGGAGGATGAACACTGAAGCTTTCTTT.

The V gene is TRBV11-2, the J gene TRBJ1-1; D gene ambiguous. Germline CDR1 reads SGHAT; CDR2 reads FQNNGV. Deletions cut 5 bases from V and 14 bases from J, with 18 bases between. The CDR3 covers 12 residues. This chain's CDR3 is CASSPLGPGCFF. The DNA for the CDR3 is TGTGCCAGCAGCCCCTTGGGCCCGGGATGCTTCTTT.

The CDR3 nucleotides read TGCGCCAGCAGCTTGGACCCGGGGGCGGAAGAGACCCAGTACTTC. This codes for CASSLDPGAEETQYF. V and J are TRBV5-1 and TRBJ2-5; D may match TRBD1 or TRBD2 (6 bases each). The CDR3 is 15 amino acids. In germline, CDR1 is SGHRS, CDR2 YFSETQ. Trimming removed 0 bases at V and 3 bases at J, with 12 bases between.

This chain uses TRBV19 with TRBJ1-1; TRBD1 aligns across 7 bases. Unmatched junction bases numbered 10, after V lost 7 bases and J lost 2 bases. Germline-derived CDR1 and CDR2 are LNHDA and SQIVND (reference sequence). The CDR3 covers 15 residues. CDR3 protein: CASTKMGQINTEAFF. The DNA for the CDR3 is TGTGCCAGTACCAAAATGGGACAGATCAACACTGAAGCTTTCTTT.

The chain employs TRBV15 and TRBJ1-5, with D perhaps matching TRBD1 (5 bases). Germline V CDR1 and CDR2: LNHNV, YYDKDF (reference sequence). The CDR3 is 14 amino acids. Trimming took off 3 bases at V and 2 bases at J, with 8 bases between the two ends. CDR3 sequence reads: CATSRTRGNQPQHF. The CDR3 nucleotides are TGTGCCACCAGCAGGACCAGGGGCAATCAGCCCCAGCATTTT.

This chain links TRBV19 with TRBJ2-1; D uncertain. This CDR3 region has 14 residues. CDR1 and CDR2 from the germline V gene are LNHDA and SQIVND (reference sequence). Trimming pared 4 bases from V and 6 bases from J, leaving 13 bases between. The CDR3 DNA is TGTGCCAGTAGTACTGTGACATACTCCAATGAGCAGTTCTTC. It encodes CASSTVTYSNEQFF.

The chain uses TRBV25-1 and TRBJ1-3; weak D call: TRBD1 (5 bases). Germline V gives CDR1 MGHDK, CDR2 SYGVNS. This CDR3 has 12 residues. Deletions cut 8 bases from V and 3 bases from J, with 8 bases between. The CDR3 spells CASAGIGNTIYF. CDR3 DNA: TGTGCCAGCGCAGGGATTGGAAACACCATATATTTT.

The V call is TRBV19, the J call TRBJ1-1; 7 bases are a match to TRBD1. The CDR3 covers 14 residues. Germline V lookup: CDR1 LNHDA, CDR2 SQIVND (reference sequence). The trim removed 1 base at V and 7 bases at J, leaving 6 bases unmatched. CDR3 sequence reads: CASSIAGTDYEAFF. The CDR3 nucleotides are TGTGCCAGTAGTATAGCCGGGACAGATTATGAAGCTTTCTTT.

V usage is TRBV10-3 and J usage is TRBJ2-5; perhaps TRBD2 as D (6 bases). Looked up from germline, CDR1 is ENHRY and CDR2 is SYGVKD. Deletions cut 7 bases from V and 2 bases from J, with 14 bases between. This CDR3 spans 14 amino acids. CDR3 amino acids: CAIKRGAGQETQYF. The CDR3 DNA reads TGTGCCATCAAGAGGGGCGCGGGGCAAGAGACCCAGTACTTC.

The chain has TRBV7-8 and TRBJ1-1; D gene uncertain. This CDR3 has 12 amino acids. Germline-derived CDR1 and CDR2 are SGHVS and FQNEAQ. Trimming took off 4 bases at V and 2 bases at J, with 5 bases between the two ends. The chain's CDR3 is CASSSPNTEAFF. CDR3 DNA: TGTGCCAGCAGCTCCCCCAACACTGAAGCTTTCTTT. The full variable domain, its missing parts supplied by reference TRBV7-8 and TRBJ1-1, is GAGVSQSPRYKVAKRGQDVALRCDPISGHVSLFWYQQALGQGPEFLTYFQNEAQLDKSGLPSDRFFAERPEGSVSTLKIQRTQQEDSAVYLCASSSPNTEAFFGQGTRLTVV.

This chain's CDR3 is CASSATGPRGEKLFF. CDR3 nucleotides: TGTGCCAGCAGTGCGACAGGGCCGAGGGGTGAAAAACTGTTTTTT. The chain has TRBV2 and TRBJ1-4; 7 bases fit TRBD1. This CDR3 is built from 15 residues. V lost 4 bases and J lost 7; bases outside the gene matches: 9. Per the germline V gene, CDR1 is SNHLY and CDR2 is FYNNEI.

This chain joins TRBV11-3 and TRBJ1-6, with TRBD1 identical over 7 bases. CDR1 and CDR2 from the germline V gene are SGHNT and YENEEA. J was trimmed by 6 bases and V by 5 bases; bases with no gene match: 13. CDR3 size: 17 residues. CDR3 sequence: CASSTRTGLLLNSPLHF. In DNA, the CDR3 is TGTGCCAGCAGCACTAGGACAGGCCTACTCCTTAATTCACCCCTCCACTTT.

This clone was recorded once. The chain joins TRBV20-1 to TRBJ2-7; D may be TRBD2 (6 bases). V gave up 6 bases and J gave up 0 bases, with 6 bases separating them. Germline V lookup: CDR1 DFQATT, CDR2 SNEGSKA (reference sequence). The CDR3 is 11 residues long. Here the CDR3 reads CSAGSSYEQYV. CDR3 nucleotides: TGCAGTGCCGGGAGCTCCTACGAGCAGTACGTC.

This chain connects TRBV3-1 (or the pseudogene TRBV3-2) to TRBJ2-1; 9 nucleotides match TRBD2. With 3 bases clipped from V and 5 bases from J, the junction kept 11 bases outside the gene matches. CDR1 is LGHDT and CDR2 is YNNKEL in the germline V gene (reference sequence). The CDR3 runs 17 residues. Here the CDR3 DNA reads TGTGCCAGCAGCCAGCTAGGGGGCGGGGGGGTAGACAATGAGCAGTTCTTC. Protein: CASSQLGGGGVDNEQFF.

This clone was found once. The rearrangement uses TRBV5-6 and TRBJ1-5; D is ambiguous. Looked up from germline, CDR1 is SGHDT and CDR2 is YYEEEE. Between the trimmed V and J ends, which lost 1 base and 4 bases, there was a span of 9 bases. This CDR3 region has 14 residues. The CDR3 DNA reads as TGTGCCAGCAGCTTGTTTACAGTTAATCAGCCCCAGCATTTT. Translating gives CASSLFTVNQPQHF.

The CDR3 protein is CASSVNTGGGEKLFF. The CDR3, as DNA: TGTGCCAGCAGCGTTAATACAGGGGGTGGCGAAAAACTGTTTTTT. The V and J genes are TRBV9 and TRBJ1-4, with 8 bases matching TRBD1. Germline CDR1 is SGDLS and CDR2 is YYNGEE. CDR3 length: 15 amino acids. The V and J ends lost 2 bases and 8 bases, in that order; junction bases with no gene match: 8.

This clone was recorded once. The chain couples TRBV30 to TRBJ1-5, with D tentatively TRBD1 (5 bases). The ends were cut back, 2 bases at V and 0 bases at J, with 17 bases in the middle. The CDR3 loop spans 17 amino acids. Per germline, CDR1 GTSNPN and CDR2 SVGIG (reference sequence). The CDR3 DNA reads as TGTGCCTGGAGTCGGAGGAATGGGGCGTATAGCAATCAGCCCCAGCATTTT. Translating gives CAWSRRNGAYSNQPQHF.

This clone was observed a few times. The chain has TRBV7-3 and TRBJ2-1; D remains unclear. There are 13 residues in the CDR3. V shed 5 bases and J shed 4 bases, with 9 bases lying between them. The germline V gene has CDR1 SGHTA and CDR2 FQGTGA. The DNA of the CDR3 is TGTGCCAGCAGCCTCGACCCGTACAATGAGCAGTTCTTC. Translating it yields CASSLDPYNEQFF.

This clone was found once. This chain joins TRBV2 and TRBJ1-6; weak D call: TRBD1 (6 bases). CDR1 is SNHLY, CDR2 FYNNEI, per germline. The V gene lost 4 bases and the J gene lost 10 bases, with 14 bases spanning the gap. The CDR3 runs to 14 residues. The CDR3 DNA follows: TGTGCCAGCAGTGCCCAGGGGCCTAAGTCACCCCTCCACTTT. It codes for CASSAQGPKSPLHF.